These 20 T cell receptor beta chains came from one sample sequenced in a study of cytomegalovirus exposure and HLA in healthy donors. A multiplex PCR was run with 60 Vbeta primers and 13 Jbeta primers. Only in-frame clones appear in the TCRdb table, and some are missing; sequencing was by immunoSEQ multiplex PCR. The data hold some 110,000 clones, with roughly 83% observed a single time. Sequenced: PBMCs. These receptor sequences come from a woman aged 18-29 years in good health and CMV-seropositive.

The chain couples TRBV27 to TRBJ1-1; D is uncertain. Germline V CDR1 and CDR2: MNHEY, SMNVEV (reference sequence). The CDR3 consists of 15 residues. The V end was cut by 2 bases, the J end by 1 base, with 11 bases between. The CDR3 DNA sequence: TGTGCCAGCAGTTTAACTCCTTGGGCGAACACTGAAGCTTTCTTT. It translates to CASSLTPWANTEAFF.

The count of this clone is one. The chain recombines TRBV7-2 with TRBJ2-5; no firm D call. V was cut by 5 bases and J by 5 bases, with 12 bases left in between. The germline gives CDR1 SGHTA, CDR2 FQGNSA. There are 13 residues in the CDR3. CDR3 in amino acids: CASSLDRVETQYF. Written as DNA, the CDR3 is TGTGCCAGCAGCCTAGACCGGGTTGAGACCCAGTACTTC.

The table lists this clone with a few counts. The V call is TRBV4-1, the J call TRBJ1-2; possible D gene TRBD1, 5 bases. From germline, CDR1 is MGHRA and CDR2 YSYEKL. There are 16 residues in the CDR3. Trimming cost V 0 bases and J 0 bases, with 11 bases left between them. CDR3: CASSQDPQTANYGYTF. As DNA, the CDR3 is TGCGCCAGCAGCCAAGATCCCCAGACAGCTAACTATGGCTACACCTTC.

The chain uses TRBV7-3 and TRBJ1-1; 9 bases agree with TRBD1. The germline gives CDR1 SGHTA, CDR2 FQGTGA. CDR3 length equals 12 residues. V lost 2 bases and J lost 8; bases outside the gene matches: 0. Here the CDR3 reads CASSLGTGEAFF. The CDR3 coding sequence is TGTGCCAGCAGCTTAGGGACAGGGGAAGCTTTCTTT.

Here the CDR3 reads CASSQGEQETQYF. CDR3 DNA sequence: TGCGCCAGCAGCCAGGGTGAGCAAGAGACCCAGTACTTC. This chain connects TRBV10-2 to TRBJ2-5, with D maybe TRBD1 (5 bases). This CDR3 spans 13 amino acids. V lost 6 bases and J 2 bases, leaving 10 bases between the germline ends. In germline, CDR1 is WSHSY, CDR2 SAAADI.

The V gene is TRBV5-1, the J gene TRBJ2-1; the match to TRBD2 covers 8 bases. Trimming removed 2 bases from V and 10 bases from J; junction bases left unmatched: 11. The CDR3 runs 15 residues. CDR1 is SGHRS, CDR2 YFSETQ, per germline. The CDR3 loop reads CASSLGTGGHKEQFF. The DNA for the CDR3 is TGCGCCAGCAGCTTAGGAACGGGAGGGCATAAGGAGCAGTTCTTC.

The chain couples TRBV15 to TRBJ2-1; 7 bases fit TRBD2. There are 17 residues in the CDR3. The junction had 18 bases not matched to a gene; V was cut back by 5 bases and J by 8 bases. CDR1 and CDR2 from the germline V gene are LNHNV and YYDKDF (reference sequence). The CDR3, as DNA: TGTGCCACCAGCGGCCTAAGGTCGGCGGGAGAGTCCCATGAGCAGTTCTTC. Its translation is CATSGLRSAGESHEQFF.

The V gene is TRBV7-8, the J gene TRBJ1-6; 8 bases match TRBD1. V was clipped by 5 bases and J by 7 bases; unmatched bases: 10. Germline V CDR1 and CDR2: SGHVS, FQNEAQ. The CDR3 has 16 amino acids. The CDR3 reads CASSRGGQGPNSPLHF. Written as DNA, the CDR3 is TGTGCCAGCAGCCGTGGAGGACAGGGTCCCAATTCACCCCTCCACTTT. The full variable domain, in which reference TRBV7-8 and TRBJ1-6 provide the parts outside the CDR3, is GAGVSQSPRYKVAKRGQDVALRCDPISGHVSLFWYQQALGQGPEFLTYFQNEAQLDKSGLPSDRFFAERPEGSVSTLKIQRTQQEDSAVYLCASSRGGQGPNSPLHFGNGTRLTVT.

Note on this clone: Other nucleotide sequences in the sample specify the same CDR3. The chain couples TRBV7-3 to TRBJ2-7, with D perhaps TRBD2 (6 bases). CDR1 and CDR2 (germline): SGHTA, FQGTGA. This CDR3 region has 15 residues. Trimming stripped 0 bases from V and 2 bases from J, with 11 bases between. The CDR3 is CASSLTAGDTYEQYF. CDR3 coding DNA: TGTGCCAGCAGCTTAACAGCGGGCGACACCTACGAGCAGTACTTC. The full variable domain, completed using reference TRBV7-3 and TRBJ2-7, is GAGVSQTPSNKVTEKGKYVELRCDPISGHTALYWYRQSLGQGPEFLIYFQGTGAADDSGLPNDRFFAVRPEGSVSTLKIQRTERGDSAVYLCASSLTAGDTYEQYFGPGTRLTVT.

The J gene is TRBJ2-1, the V gene TRBV5-1; 7 nucleotides agree with TRBD1. Germline V gene data show CDR1 as SGHRS and CDR2 as YFSETQ. V was clipped by 0 bases and J by 7 bases; unmatched bases: 4. There are 14 residues in the CDR3. CDR3 in DNA: TGCGCCAGCAGCTTGGCAGGGGGTGTAAATGAGCAGTTCTTC. Protein: CASSLAGGVNEQFF.

The chain uses TRBV7-3 and TRBJ2-5, with 7 positions matching TRBD1. Germline V lookup: CDR1 SGHTA, CDR2 FQGTGA. CDR3 length: 13 residues. With V trimmed by 5 bases and J by 4 bases, 4 bases remained unmatched. The CDR3 protein is CASSRGQSETQYF. Here the CDR3 DNA reads TGTGCCAGCAGCAGGGGACAGTCAGAGACCCAGTACTTC.

J is TRBJ2-2 and V is TRBV18; TRBD2 is a possible D gene (5 bases). CDR3 length equals 18 residues. The germline CDR1 and CDR2 sequences are KGHSH and LQKENI. Trimming took off 4 bases at V and 1 base at J, with 19 bases between the two ends. For the CDR3, the DNA is TGTGCCAGCTCACAACAGAGGGCTCGACCAGGGAACACCGGGGAGCTGTTTTTT. Protein sequence: CASSQQRARPGNTGELFF. Using reference TRBV18 and TRBJ2-2 for the parts outside the CDR3, the full variable domain is NAGVMQNPRHLVRRRGQEARLRCSPMKGHSHVYWYRQLPEEGLKFMVYLQKENIIDESGMPKERFSAEFPKEGPSILRIQQVVRGDSAAYFCASSQQRARPGNTGELFFGEGSRLTVL.

This chain connects TRBV6-1 to TRBJ1-1; 7 bases map to TRBD1. V was pared by 3 bases and J by 0 bases, with 7 bases of the junction left unmatched. Germline lookup yields CDR1 MNHNS and CDR2 SASEGT. The CDR3 extends over 16 amino acids. CDR3 protein: CASSELMGQLNTEAFF. DNA for the CDR3: TGTGCCAGCAGTGAGCTTATGGGACAGCTGAACACTGAAGCTTTCTTT.

This clone showed up just a few times. The V and J genes are TRBV19 and TRBJ1-1, with TRBD1 matching over 7 bases. The CDR3 covers 14 residues. V was clipped by 0 bases and J by 11 bases; unmatched bases: 9. Germline V gene data show CDR1 as LNHDA and CDR2 as SQIVND (reference sequence). The DNA of the CDR3 is TGTGCCAGTAGTATAGATTTGACAGGGCTTGGGGCTTTCTTT. The encoded protein is CASSIDLTGLGAFF.

The chain couples TRBV5-4 to TRBJ2-7; 12 bases agree with TRBD2. The V gene's germline CDR1 is SGHNT and CDR2 YYREEE (reference sequence). This CDR3 is built from 16 residues. Unmatched junction bases numbered 8, after V lost 2 bases and J lost 5 bases. CDR3 in DNA: TGTGCCAGCAGCTTCGGACTAGCGGGACGATCCCACGAGCAGTACTTC. Its translation is CASSFGLAGRSHEQYF.

The chain links TRBV5-1 to TRBJ2-3, with 12 bases identical to TRBD2. The CDR3 spans 19 residues. J gave up 0 bases and V 1 base, and 9 bases lay outside the gene matches. CDR1 SGHRS and CDR2 YFSETQ come from the germline V gene. The CDR3 here is CASSLRLAGAGTSTDTQYF. In DNA, the CDR3 is TGCGCCAGCAGCTTGAGACTAGCGGGAGCGGGTACTAGCACAGATACGCAGTATTTT.

In DNA form, the CDR3 reads TGTGCCAGCGTCCCGCGGGAGGGCTACAATGAGCAGTTCTTC. Amino acid sequence: CASVPREGYNEQFF. The rearrangement links TRBV11-3 to TRBJ2-1; 9 bases align to TRBD2. The CDR3 runs 14 residues. Germline CDR1 SGHNT, CDR2 YENEEA. V dropped 8 bases and J dropped 3; count of bases not matched to a gene: 5.

This sequence joins TRBV6-6 and TRBJ2-2; 10 nucleotides agree with TRBD2. J gave up 5 bases and V 2 bases, and 5 bases lay outside the gene matches. There are 16 residues in the CDR3. Germline lookup yields CDR1 MNHNY and CDR2 SVGAGI (reference sequence). CDR3 sequence (DNA): TGTGCCAGCAGTTACCTAGCGGGAGTAGATACCGGGGAGCTGTTTTTT. Its protein is CASSYLAGVDTGELFF.

The rearrangement links TRBV6-5 to TRBJ2-4; 7 bases line up with TRBD2. This CDR3 has 12 amino acids. With V trimmed by 6 bases and J by 9 bases, 5 bases remained unmatched. Germline assignment: CDR1 MNHEY and CDR2 SVGAGI. The CDR3 nucleotides are TGTGCCAGCAGATCCACGGGAGGCATTCAGTACTTC. Protein product: CASRSTGGIQYF.

This clone has only a few counts. The chain combines TRBV4-1 with TRBJ1-5; a possible D gene is TRBD1 (6 bases). The CDR3 consists of 15 residues. V was shortened by 1 base and J by 5 bases, with 12 bases between the two germline ends. Germline CDR1 and CDR2: MGHRA and YSYEKL. The CDR3 reads CASSQAAGADQPQHF. The CDR3 DNA is TGCGCCAGCAGCCAAGCGGCGGGGGCGGATCAGCCCCAGCATTTT.